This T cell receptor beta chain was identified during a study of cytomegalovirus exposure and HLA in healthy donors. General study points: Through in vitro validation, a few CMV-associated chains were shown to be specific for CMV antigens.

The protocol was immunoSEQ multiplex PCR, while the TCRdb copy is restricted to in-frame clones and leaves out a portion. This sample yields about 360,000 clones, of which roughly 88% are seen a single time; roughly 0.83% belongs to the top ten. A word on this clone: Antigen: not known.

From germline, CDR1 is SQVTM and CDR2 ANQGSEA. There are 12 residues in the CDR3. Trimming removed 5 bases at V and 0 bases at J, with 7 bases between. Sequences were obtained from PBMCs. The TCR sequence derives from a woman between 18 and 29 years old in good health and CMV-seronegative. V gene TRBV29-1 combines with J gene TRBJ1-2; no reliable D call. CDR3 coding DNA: TGCAGCGTTCACCGGGCTAACTATGGCTACACCTTC. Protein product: CSVHRANYGYTF.